This T cell receptor beta chain was sequenced for a study of cytomegalovirus exposure and HLA in healthy donors. The data were produced by immunoSEQ multiplex PCR, yet TCRdb's version contains in-frame clones alone and is incomplete. In the table there are under 200,000 clones, 86% of which are singletons. Between the trimmed V and J ends, which lost 6 bases and 3 bases, there was a span of 3 bases. The CDR3 extends over 12 amino acids. CDR1 and CDR2 (germline): SNHLY, FYNNEI. The chain links TRBV2 to TRBJ2-6; no definite D call. The receptor was derived from a woman under 30 in good health and CMV-seronegative. The specimen sequenced was PBMCs. The CDR3 loop is CASSFGANVLTF. The CDR3 bases are TGTGCCAGCAGCTTTGGGGCCAACGTCCTGACTTTC.